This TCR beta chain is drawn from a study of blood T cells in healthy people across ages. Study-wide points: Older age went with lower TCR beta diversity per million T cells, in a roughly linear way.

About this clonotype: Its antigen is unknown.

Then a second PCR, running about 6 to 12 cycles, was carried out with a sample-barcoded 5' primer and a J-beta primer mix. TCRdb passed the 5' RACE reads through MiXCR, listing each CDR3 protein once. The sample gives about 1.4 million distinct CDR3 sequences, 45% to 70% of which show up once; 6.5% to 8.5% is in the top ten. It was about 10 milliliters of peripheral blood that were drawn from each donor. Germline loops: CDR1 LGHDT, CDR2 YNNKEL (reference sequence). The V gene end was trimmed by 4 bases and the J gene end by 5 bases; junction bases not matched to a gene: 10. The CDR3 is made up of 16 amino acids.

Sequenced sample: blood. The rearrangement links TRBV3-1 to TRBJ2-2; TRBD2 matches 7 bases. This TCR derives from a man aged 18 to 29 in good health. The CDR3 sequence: CASSRGGSRGTGELFF. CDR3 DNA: TGTGCCAGCAGCCGGGGCGGGAGTCGTGGAACCGGGGAGCTGTTTTTT.